The T cell receptor beta chain described here comes from a study of OX40 agonist ivuxolimab in advanced cancers. The table came from immunoSEQ multiplex PCR; TCRdb's copy has only in-frame clones and leaves some out. The data contain some 58,000 clones, 86% of them singletons. The germline gives CDR1 SGHRS, CDR2 YFSETQ. The CDR3 has 13 amino acids. V lost 5 bases and J lost 2, with 10 bases in between. The chain uses TRBV5-1 and TRBJ2-5, with a tentative D call TRBD2 (5 bases). The sequence was obtained from an adult with an advanced solid tumor such as melanoma, head and neck, liver or kidney cancer. The sequencing here drew on CD4+ or CD8+ T cells sorted from blood, taken in a trial of the OX40 agonist ivuxolimab. The CDR3 nucleotides are TGCGCCAGCAGTTTAGGGAGTCAAGAGACCCAGTACTTC. Translated, it gives CASSLGSQETQYF.